A selection of T cell receptor beta chains follows, all from one sample in a study of CD8+CD57+ T cells in acquired aplastic anemia. One entry per CDR3 protein results from TCRdb running MiXCR on the reads. The sample holds under 200,000 distinct CDR3 sequences, about three fifths seen once. Specimen: sorted CD4+, CD8+, or CD8+CD57+ T cells (not recorded which) from PBMCs. Receptor source: a human donor in good health. The CDR3 runs from the conserved cysteine through the conserved F or W. D genes are given only for firm matches. Clone size appears in some rows only: once, few, many, or a class for an expanded clone.

V gene	D gene	J gene	clone size	CDR3 protein	CDR3 DNA
TRBV10-1	TRBD1	TRBJ2-7	.	CASARATGQVNYEQYF	TGCGCCAGCGCTCGGGCAACGGGACAGGTGAACTACGAGCAGTACTTC
TRBV2	.	TRBJ1-6	few	CASSLNGAINNSPLHF	TGTGCCAGCAGTTTGAACGGGGCAATTAATAATTCACCCCTCCACTTT
TRBV19	.	TRBJ1-3	.	CASSIPLERDNTIYF	TGTGCCAGTAGTATTCCCCTCGAACGGGATAACACCATATATTTT
TRBV12-3/TRBV12-4	.	TRBJ2-3	.	CASSLGGGGSSTDTQYF	TGTGCCAGCAGTTTAGGAGGTGGGGGGAGCAGCACAGATACGCAGTATTTT
TRBV7-9	.	TRBJ2-7	many	CASSPASIYEQYF	TGTGCCAGCAGCCCCGCCTCAATATACGAGCAGTACTTC
TRBV20-1	.	TRBJ1-2	once	CSARGMGQVYGYTF	TGCAGTGCTAGAGGCATGGGACAAGTCTATGGCTACACCTTC
TRBV7-2	TRBD1	TRBJ2-5	.	CASSFVGQGNTQYF	TGTGCCAGCAGCTTTGTAGGACAGGGGAATACCCAGTACTTC
TRBV29-1	.	TRBJ2-1	.	CSVGRIGYYNEQFF	TGCAGCGTTGGTCGGATCGGGTACTACAATGAGCAGTTCTTC
TRBV7-2	.	TRBJ1-1	.	CASSSAGTEAFF	TGTGCCAGCAGCTCCGCAGGGACTGAAGCTTTCTTT
TRBV2	TRBD1	TRBJ2-7	.	CATPGQGGERHF	TGTGCCACGCCGGGACAGGGGGGCGAGCGGCACTTC
TRBV29-1	.	TRBJ1-2	.	CSVEVARGTCTF	.
TRBV24-1	TRBD1	TRBJ2-1	few	CASEDREHNEQFF	TGTGCCTCGGAGGACAGGGAACACAATGAGCAGTTCTTC
TRBV7-8	TRBD1	TRBJ2-3	few	CASSFQGVGTDTQYF	TGTGCCAGCAGTTTCCAGGGGGTAGGCACAGATACGCAGTATTTT
TRBV5-5	.	TRBJ1-6	.	CASSQDRGENSPLHF	TGCGCCAGCAGCCAAGATAGGGGGGAAAACTCACCCCTCCACTTT
TRBV12-3/TRBV12-4	.	TRBJ2-5	.	CASTQGPEQETQYF	TGTGCCAGCACCCAAGGGCCGGAACAAGAGACCCAGTACTTC
TRBV2	TRBD2	TRBJ2-1	.	CAIRTSGRMNNEQFF	TGTGCCATTCGGACTAGCGGGAGGATGAACAATGAGCAGTTCTTC
TRBV6-4	.	TRBJ2-7	.	CASSGQEVNEQYF	TGTGCCAGCAGTGGGCAGGAGGTCAACGAGCAGTACTTC
TRBV7-2	.	TRBJ2-5	.	CAMRSQETQYF	TGTGCCATGCGGAGTCAAGAGACCCAGTACTTC
TRBV14	.	TRBJ2-1	.	CASSQDSKQFF	TGTGCCAGCAGCCAAGACAGCAAGCAGTTCTTC
TRBV20-1	TRBD2	TRBJ2-7	many	CSVSSGINEQYF	TGCAGTGTGTCTAGCGGGATTAACGAGCAGTACTTC